Included here is one T cell receptor beta chain sequence, with context. Its antigen is undetermined. Using immunoSEQ multiplex PCR, the repertoire was profiled, and TCRdb retains in-frame clones only, with some absent. The data hold roughly 90,000 clones, with approximately 91% observed a single time. The data were obtained in a study of T cells in localized non-small cell lung cancer. This CDR3 has 16 residues. Germline assignment: CDR1 SGHTA and CDR2 FQGNSA. Trimming pared 0 bases from V and 0 bases from J, leaving 9 bases between. Study-wide points: Across samples, adjacent lung featured a median approximately 56 of the top 100 tumor clones. Sequencing involved a lone tumor region, leaving heterogeneity possible. Uninvolved adjacent lung had higher T cell clonality than tumor and all other tissues.

The sequencing here drew on PBMCs, taken before any cancer treatment. The chain couples TRBV7-2 to TRBJ1-3; D call uncertain. The clonotype comes from a woman between 40 and 69 years old with stage II squamous cell lung carcinoma. CDR3 residues: CASSLASASSGNTIYF. The DNA for the CDR3 is TGTGCCAGCAGCTTAGCGTCAGCGAGCTCTGGAAACACCATATATTTT.